This T cell receptor beta chain was captured in a study of cytomegalovirus exposure and HLA in healthy donors. General study findings and limits: It emerged from a later analysis that several of the most significant clusters appeared to be linked to common viral pathogens. Equally common other TCR beta chains were less clonally expanded than HLA-associated ones, a later analysis found.

Primers for the PCR totalled 60 Vbeta and 13 Jbeta. Method: immunoSEQ multiplex PCR; TCRdb's copy keeps in-frame clones and lacks some. The sample has fewer than 130,000 clones; 70% to 85% are singletons. In this sample, this clone turned up once. Its target is unknown. This TCR came from a woman aged 40-49 years in good health and CMV-seronegative. Sample: PBMCs.

DNA of the CDR3: TGTGCCAGCAGCCTACTCCAGGCCGCCCTCCACTTT. Residues: CASSLLQAALHF. The chain employs TRBV7-9 and TRBJ1-6; no firm D call. The CDR3 extends over 12 amino acids. V lost 5 bases and J lost 14, with 13 bases in between. Germline V gene lookup returns CDR1 SEHNR and CDR2 FQNEAQ (reference sequence).